Shown below are 15 T cell receptor beta chains from a single sample sequenced in a study of human T cells and chemical hapten exposure. Time point reported: patch test 2, 6 weeks after DPC sensitization. Treatment described: therapeutic diphenylcyclopropenone sensitization with weekly scalp DPC. TCRdb itself ran the RACE reads through MiXCR, one entry per CDR3 protein. This table has tens of thousands of distinct CDR3 sequences, about 10% appearing once. Specimen: whole blood, collected in connection with sensitization to the hapten diphenylcyclopropenone (DPC). The receptors come from a man in his forties with alopecia areata. Some clones in this sample may be carry-over from other donors' samples.

The table lists this clonotype with a few counts. The genes are TRBV4-1 and TRBJ2-6, with D possibly being TRBD2 (6 bases). Germline assignment: CDR1 MGHRA and CDR2 YSYEKL. V was trimmed by 3 bases and J by 0 bases, leaving 18 bases between them. The CDR3 loop spans 19 amino acids. The CDR3 is CASSQEGLKLYSGANVLTF. CDR3 in DNA: TGCGCCAGCAGCCAGGAGGGGTTAAAACTTTACTCTGGGGCCAACGTCCTGACTTTC.

This clonotype was recorded at least ten times. The rearrangement joins TRBV9 to TRBJ2-3, with 7 bases fitting TRBD1. V lost 3 bases to trimming and J lost 1 base; unmatched junction nucleotides: 8. This CDR3 is 16 amino acids long. CDR1 is SGDLS and CDR2 is YYNGEE in the germline V gene. As DNA, the CDR3 is TGTGCCAGCAGCGCCCGACAGGGCGGCGGCACAGATACGCAGTATTTT. Translating it yields CASSARQGGGTDTQYF.

This clonotype was picked up one time. The chain has TRBV29-1 and TRBJ2-7; 7 bases align to TRBD2. Trimming at V came to 6 bases and at J to 1 base, leaving 6 bases not matched to a gene. The CDR3 covers 13 residues. Germline assignment: CDR1 SQVTM and CDR2 ANQGSEA. The CDR3 bases are TGCAGCGTAGAAATTAGCGGGTCCTACGAGCAGTACTTC. Translating it yields CSVEISGSYEQYF.

This chain uses TRBV12-3 or TRBV12-4 with TRBJ1-5; 10 bases map to TRBD1. The V and J ends lost 5 bases and 5 bases, in that order; junction bases with no gene match: 6. The CDR3 runs 15 residues. This chain's CDR3 is CASSTEGQGYQPQHF. CDR3 DNA sequence: TGTGCCAGCAGTACCGAGGGACAGGGGTATCAGCCCCAGCATTTT.

This clonotype has a handful of counts. This chain connects TRBV7-2 to TRBJ1-1, with a weak D call TRBD1 (6 bases). V was pared by 5 bases and J by 0 bases, with 13 bases between. Germline CDR1 reads SGHTA; CDR2 reads FQGNSA. The CDR3 runs 15 residues. The CDR3 DNA sequence: TGTGCCAGCAGCCCCACGACAGGAGTGAACACTGAAGCTTTCTTT. It specifies CASSPTTGVNTEAFF.

This clonotype was counted a few times. The genes are TRBV10-3 and TRBJ2-5; 7 positions match TRBD1. The germline gives CDR1 ENHRY, CDR2 SYGVKD. The CDR3 spans 15 residues. V was clipped by 5 bases and J by 2 bases; unmatched bases: 8. The CDR3 loop reads CAISQTGDLQETQYF. In nucleotides, the CDR3 is TGTGCCATCAGTCAAACAGGGGACCTACAAGAGACCCAGTACTTC.

This clonotype was recorded a few times. The chain combines TRBV6-2 or TRBV6-3 with TRBJ2-1, with 9 bases matching TRBD2. The V and J ends lost 6 bases and 8 bases, in that order; junction bases with no gene match: 11. Per the germline V gene, CDR1 is MNHEY and CDR2 is SVGEGT. CDR3 length: 15 residues. CDR3 nucleotide sequence: TGTGCCAGCAGCAAGGATCTAGCGGGAAGGGATGAGCAGTTCTTC. It yields the protein CASSKDLAGRDEQFF.

The chain joins TRBV21-1 to TRBJ1-1. TRBV21-1 is reported as a pseudogene. The CDR3 runs 16 residues. The CDR3 nucleotides read TGTGCCAGCAGGAAAGGCGGCAGGACTTCGAACACTGAAGCTTTCTTT. As protein: CASRKGGRTSNTEAFF.

This chain connects TRBV3-1 to TRBJ2-4, with D perhaps TRBD1 or TRBD2 (5 bases each). V lost 0 bases, J lost 5 bases, and 11 bases lay in between. CDR1 and CDR2 (germline): LGHDT, YNNKEL (reference sequence). The CDR3 contains 15 residues. CDR3 nucleotides: TGTGCCAGCAGCCAAGATGGGGGTTTCGAAAACATTCAGTACTTC. It is translated as CASSQDGGFENIQYF.

This clonotype was detected only a few times. The CDR3 DNA follows: TGCGCCAGCAGCCACGTCGGACTAGCGGGAGAACATGAGCAGTTCTTC. Translation gives CASSHVGLAGEHEQFF. The chain links TRBV4-3 to TRBJ2-1; 13 bases match TRBD2. The CDR3 totals 16 residues. With V trimmed by 3 bases and J by 8 bases, 7 bases remained unmatched. Germline V gene sequence: CDR1 LGHNA, CDR2 YSLEER.

There are a few counts of this clonotype. V gene TRBV5-5 combines with J gene TRBJ2-7; D is perhaps TRBD2 (6 bases). The germline gives CDR1 SGHKS, CDR2 YYEKEE (reference sequence). This CDR3 region has 14 residues. V shed 0 bases and J shed 3 bases, with 10 bases lying between them. The chain's CDR3 is CASSLVGGDYEQYF. In nucleotides, the CDR3 is TGTGCCAGCAGCTTGGTCGGAGGGGACTACGAGCAGTACTTC.

This clonotype was seen a handful of times. The chain links TRBV5-4 to TRBJ2-7; 12 bases fit TRBD2. The CDR3 spans 15 residues. The V segment lost 5 bases and the J segment 3 bases; nucleotides outside the gene matches: 6. Germline CDR1 and CDR2: SGHNT and YYREEE (reference sequence). The DNA of the CDR3 is TGTGCCAGCAGATCGACTAGCGGGGGAAACTACGAGCAGTACTTC. As protein: CASRSTSGGNYEQYF. The variable domain in full, completed from reference TRBV5-4 and TRBJ2-7, reads ETGVTQSPTHLIKTRGQQVTLRCSSQSGHNTVSWYQQALGQGPQFIFQYYREEENGRGNFPPRFSGLQFPNYSSELNVNALELDDSALYLCASRSTSGGNYEQYFGPGTRLTVT.

The chain combines TRBV15 with TRBJ1-2; no clear D. The germline V gene encodes CDR1 LNHNV and CDR2 YYDKDF (reference sequence). The V end was cut by 5 bases, the J end by 1 base, with 11 bases between. CDR3 length: 14 residues. The CDR3 nucleotides are TGTGCCACCAGCGTGTCAGATCGTAACTATGGCTACACCTTC. Its translation is CATSVSDRNYGYTF.

This clonotype appeared many times. The rearrangement joins TRBV5-6 to TRBJ1-1; 8 bases line up with TRBD1. With 2 bases clipped from V and 10 bases from J, the junction kept 4 bases outside the gene matches. CDR3 length: 12 amino acids. Per germline, CDR1 SGHDT and CDR2 YYEEEE. CDR3 nucleotide sequence: TGTGCCAGCAGCTTCGGACAGGGCGTAGCTTTCTTT. It translates to CASSFGQGVAFF.

This clonotype was seen a handful of times. Here the CDR3 DNA reads TGTGCCAGCTCACCAATGGAGGGGTCGTTGGATACGCAGTATTTT. This encodes CASSPMEGSLDTQYF. V usage is TRBV18 and J usage is TRBJ2-3; a possible D gene is TRBD2 (6 bases). Germline loops: CDR1 KGHSH, CDR2 LQKENI. V dropped 2 bases and J dropped 6 bases, with 15 bases sitting between them. The CDR3 has 15 residues. Full variable domain (missing parts from reference TRBV18 and TRBJ2-3): NAGVMQNPRHLVRRRGQEARLRCSPMKGHSHVYWYRQLPEEGLKFMVYLQKENIIDESGMPKERFSAEFPKEGPSILRIQQVVRGDSAAYFCASSPMEGSLDTQYFGPGTRLTVL.